What follows are 2 T cell receptor beta chains derived from one specimen sequenced in a study of blood T cell repertoires in COVID-19 (TCRdb year 2020). Libraries were constructed by the immunoSEQ multiplex PCR assay. The immuneACCESS repertoire file appears here via TCRdb, limited to in-frame rearrangements. These files lack a portion of the clones; in checked studies, under half of the deficit traces to unresolved V genes, and the cause of the others is not known. For this sample the table gives 80,000 to 90,000 clones, of which about 85% were detected only once. The top ten hold 3% to 3.5% of the sample. The sequenced sample consisted of peripheral blood. These TCRs come from a woman of 80 years or more with COVID-19, enrolled during active disease.

In this sample, this clone turned up once. The chain employs TRBV21-1 and TRBJ2-7; the D call TRBD2 from the table was never checked on the DNA. TRBV21-1 is a documented pseudogene. The CDR3 is made up of 19 amino acids. The CDR3 region is CASSSQTKTAGASSYEQYF. The DNA of the CDR3 is TGTGCCAGCAGCTCTCAAACCAAAACAGCGGGAGCGAGCTCCTACGAGCAGTACTTC.

The V gene is TRBV11-2, the J gene TRBJ2-2, with 13 bases lining up with TRBD2. The CDR3 has 19 residues. Germline V gene data show CDR1 as SGHAT and CDR2 as FQNNGV. Trimming at V came to 5 bases and at J to 4 bases, leaving 13 bases not matched to a gene. Here the CDR3 reads CASSPRGLAGALGTGELFF. DNA for the CDR3: TGTGCCAGCAGCCCCCGTGGACTAGCGGGAGCTTTGGGCACCGGGGAGCTGTTTTTT. Full variable domain (rest looked up from reference TRBV11-2 and TRBJ2-2): EAGVAQSPRYKIIEKRQSVAFWCNPISGHATLYWYQQILGQGPKLLIQFQNNGVVDDSQLPKDRFSAERLKGVDSTLKIQPAKLEDSAVYLCASSPRGLAGALGTGELFFGEGSRLTVL.